This section outlines one TCR beta chain sequence together with its context. No antigen is known for it. CDR3 length: 18 residues. The V and J ends lost 5 bases and 0 bases, in that order; junction bases with no gene match: 13. Germline V gene lookup returns CDR1 SGHTA and CDR2 FQGNSA. These data are taken from a study of cytomegalovirus exposure and HLA in healthy donors. Findings of the study overall: TCR beta V- and J-gene trimming, according to a later analysis, was linked to a missense DCLRE1C variant. As was reported, the classifier diagnosed cytomegalovirus status with high specificity and sensitivity. CMV antigen specificity was confirmed in vitro for a few CMV-associated chains. Several of the most significant clusters were apparently associated with common viral pathogens in a later analysis.

With 60 Vbeta and 13 Jbeta primers, the PCR was carried out. The repertoire was sequenced with immunoSEQ multiplex PCR; TCRdb's copy has only in-frame clones and lacks some. The sample yields some 110,000 clones, roughly 76% seen once. The specimen sequenced was PBMCs. The TCR originated in a man aged 25 to 40 in good health and CMV-seropositive. The chain links TRBV7-2 to TRBJ1-3; 7 bases align to TRBD1. The CDR3 bases are TGTGCCAGCAGCCAGGGCAAGACAGGGCTCGCCTCTGGAAACACCATATATTTT. Translation gives CASSQGKTGLASGNTIYF.